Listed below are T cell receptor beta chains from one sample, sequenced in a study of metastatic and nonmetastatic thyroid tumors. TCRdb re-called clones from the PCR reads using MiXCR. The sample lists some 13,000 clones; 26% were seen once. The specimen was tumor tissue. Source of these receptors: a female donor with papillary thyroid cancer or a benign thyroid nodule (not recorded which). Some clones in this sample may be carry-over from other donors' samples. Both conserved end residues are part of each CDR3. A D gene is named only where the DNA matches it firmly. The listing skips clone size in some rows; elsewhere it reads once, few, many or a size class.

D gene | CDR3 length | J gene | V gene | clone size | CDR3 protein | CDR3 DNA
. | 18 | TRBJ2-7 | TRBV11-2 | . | CASSLGGRGRTISYEQYF | TGTGCCAGCAGCTTAGGGGGTAGAGGGAGGACAATCTCCTACGAGCAGTACTTC
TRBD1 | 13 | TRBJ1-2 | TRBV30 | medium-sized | CAWMKGQGGGYTF | TGTGCCTGGATGAAGGGACAGGGCGGAGGCTACACCTTC
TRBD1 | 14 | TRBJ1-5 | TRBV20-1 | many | CSATPGTGNQPQHF | TGCAGTGCAACCCCCGGGACAGGCAATCAGCCCCAGCATTTT
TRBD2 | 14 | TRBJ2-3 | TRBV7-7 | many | CASSQGLAADTQYF | TGTGCTAGCAGCCAGGGACTAGCTGCAGATACGCAGTATTTT
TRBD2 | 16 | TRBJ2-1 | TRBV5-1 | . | CASSRGTSWRTNEQFF | TGCGCCAGCAGCCGTGGGACTAGCTGGAGGACAAATGAGCAGTTCTTC
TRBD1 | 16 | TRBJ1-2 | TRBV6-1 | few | CAGRSYSGGNDYGYTF | TGTGCCGGCAGATCATACTCAGGGGGCAACGACTATGGCTACACCTTC
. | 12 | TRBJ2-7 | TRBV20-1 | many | CSVRLLASEQYF | TGCAGTGTACGACTTCTAGCTAGCGAGCAGTACTTC
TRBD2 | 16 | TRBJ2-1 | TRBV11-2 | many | CASSLTSGVFLGEQFF | TGTGCCAGCAGCTTAACTAGCGGGGTCTTTCTTGGTGAGCAGTTCTTC
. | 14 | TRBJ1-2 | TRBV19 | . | CASSEIQGRGCYTF | TGTGCCAGTAGCGAAATTCAGGGAAGAGGATGCTACACCTTC
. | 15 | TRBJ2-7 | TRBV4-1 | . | CASSPGTGLRYEQYF | TGCGCCAGCAGCCCCGGAACAGGGTTGCGCTACGAGCAGTACTTC
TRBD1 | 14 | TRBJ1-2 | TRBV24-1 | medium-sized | CATSDPGGNYGYTF | TGTGCCACCAGTGACCCAGGGGGCAACTATGGCTACACCTTC
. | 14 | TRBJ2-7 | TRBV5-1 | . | CASSLASGPYEQYF | TGCGCCAGCAGCTTAGCCAGCGGTCCCTACGAGCAGTACTTC
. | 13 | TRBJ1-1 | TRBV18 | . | CASSPQRGTEAFF | TGTGCCAGCTCACCACAGAGGGGCACTGAAGCTTTCTTT
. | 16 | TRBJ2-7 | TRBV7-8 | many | CASPPYPRASSYEQYF | TGTGCCAGCCCGCCCTACCCCCGTGCCAGCTCCTACGAGCAGTACTTC
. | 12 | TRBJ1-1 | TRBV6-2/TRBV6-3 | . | CASTLRDGEAFF | TGTGCCAGCACTCTGCGGGACGGTGAAGCTTTCTTT
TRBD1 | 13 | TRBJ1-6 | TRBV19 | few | CASSLQPGQVLHF | TGTGCCAGTAGTCTCCAGCCGGGACAGGTCCTCCACTTT
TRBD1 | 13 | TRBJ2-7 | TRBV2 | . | CASSGTATYEQYF | TGTGCCAGCAGCGGGACAGCTACTTACGAGCAGTACTTC
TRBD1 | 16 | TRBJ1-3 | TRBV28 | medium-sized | CASSLHGDSFGNTIYF | TGTGCCAGCAGTTTACACGGGGACAGCTTTGGAAACACCATATATTTT
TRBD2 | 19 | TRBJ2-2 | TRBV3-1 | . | CASSQDWPTGLANTGELFF | TGTGCCAGCAGCCAAGATTGGCCGACGGGACTAGCGAACACCGGGGAGCTGTTTTTT
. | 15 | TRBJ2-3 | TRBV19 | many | CATVEGQESTDTQYF | TGTGCAACAGTAGAGGGACAAGAAAGTACAGATACGCAGTATTTT
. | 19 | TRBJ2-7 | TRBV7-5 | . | CISVPAAEGLAGGSYEQYF | .
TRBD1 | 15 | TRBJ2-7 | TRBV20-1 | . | CSAPPKTGGSDEQYF | TGCAGTGCTCCACCAAAGACAGGGGGTTCGGACGAGCAGTACTTC
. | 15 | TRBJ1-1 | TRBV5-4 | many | CASSRYQIMNTEAFF | TGTGCCAGCAGCCGATACCAGATCATGAACACTGAAGCTTTCTTT
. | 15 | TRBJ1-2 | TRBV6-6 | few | CASSYVGATNYGYTF | TGTGCCAGCAGTTACGTCGGGGCTACTAACTATGGCTACACCTTC
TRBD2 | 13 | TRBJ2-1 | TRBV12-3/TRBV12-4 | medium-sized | CASLGGAENEQFF | TGTGCCAGCCTCGGGGGGGCCGAGAATGAGCAGTTCTTC
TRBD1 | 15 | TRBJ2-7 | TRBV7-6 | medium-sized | CASSLRADRSYEQYF | TGTGCCAGCAGCCTTAGAGCGGACAGGTCCTACGAGCAGTACTTC
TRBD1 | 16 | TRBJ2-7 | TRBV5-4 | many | CASSPGPDRVVYEQYF | TGTGCCAGCAGCCCCGGCCCGGACAGGGTGGTGTACGAGCAGTACTTC
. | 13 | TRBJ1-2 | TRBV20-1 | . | CSVGGNPNYGYTF | TGCAGTGTGGGGGGGAACCCTAACTATGGCTACACCTTC
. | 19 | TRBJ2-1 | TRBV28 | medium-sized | CASTPWPASARSSYNEQFF | TGTGCCAGCACTCCCTGGCCCGCTAGCGCGCGAAGCTCCTACAATGAGCAGTTCTTC
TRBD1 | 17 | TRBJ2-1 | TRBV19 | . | CASSTNRGTGAYNEQFF | TGTGCCAGTAGCACGAACCGCGGAACAGGGGCGTACAATGAGCAGTTCTTC
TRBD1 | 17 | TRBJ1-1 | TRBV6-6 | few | CASSYPRTGGMNTEAFF | TGTGCCAGCAGTTACCCAAGGACAGGGGGTATGAACACTGAAGCTTTCTTT
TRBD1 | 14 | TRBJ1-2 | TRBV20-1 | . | CSARPPDRGDGYTF | TGCAGTGCTAGACCCCCCGACAGGGGCGACGGCTACACCTTC
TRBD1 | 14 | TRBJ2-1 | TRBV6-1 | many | CASVTGGSYNEQFF | TGTGCCAGCGTAACAGGGGGTTCCTACAATGAGCAGTTCTTC
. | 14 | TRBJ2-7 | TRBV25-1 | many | CASSPHQSSYEQYF | TGTGCCAGCAGTCCACACCAGAGCTCCTACGAGCAGTACTTC
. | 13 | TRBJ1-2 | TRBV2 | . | CAVPWRDTYCYTF | TGTGCCGTCCCATGGCGGGACACCTATTGCTACACCTTC
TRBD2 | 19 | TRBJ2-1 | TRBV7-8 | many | CASSLSRDYEESRHNEQFF | TGTGCCAGCAGCTTATCTAGGGACTACGAGGAGAGTAGGCACAATGAGCAGTTCTTC
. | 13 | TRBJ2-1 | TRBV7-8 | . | CASSTDAYNEQFF | TGTGCCAGCAGCACGGACGCGTACAATGAGCAGTTCTTC
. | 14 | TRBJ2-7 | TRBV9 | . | CASSVGWASYEQYF | TGTGCCAGCAGCGTAGGCTGGGCCTCCTACGAGCAGTACTTC
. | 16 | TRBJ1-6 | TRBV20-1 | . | CSARPQGQQFDSPLHF | TGCAGTGCTAGACCCCAGGGGCAGCAATTCGATTCACCCCTCCACTTT
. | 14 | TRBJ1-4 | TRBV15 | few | CATSLQGRNEKLFF | TGTGCCACCAGCCTTCAGGGGCGGAATGAAAAACTGTTTTTT
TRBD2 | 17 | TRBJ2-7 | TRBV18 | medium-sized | CASSPRTSGMSSYEQYF | TGTGCCAGCTCACCGAGGACTAGCGGGATGTCCTCCTACGAGCAGTACTTC
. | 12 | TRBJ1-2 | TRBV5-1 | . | CASSLVGDGHTF | TGCGCCAGCAGCTTGGTGGGGGACGGACACACCTTC
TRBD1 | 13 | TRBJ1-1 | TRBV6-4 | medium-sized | CASSPDRAGRAFF | TGTGCCAGCAGCCCAGACAGGGCGGGGAGAGCTTTCTTT
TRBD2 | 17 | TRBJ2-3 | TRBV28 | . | CASSLILGGSRTDTQYF | TGTGCCAGCAGTCTAATTCTCGGCGGGAGCCGTACAGATACGCAGTATTTT
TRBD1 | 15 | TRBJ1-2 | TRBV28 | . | CASSSQGQGVRGYTF | TGTGCCAGCAGTTCACAGGGACAGGGGGTTCGTGGCTACACCTTC
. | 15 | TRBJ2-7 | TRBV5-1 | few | CASSLVVGGAYEQYF | TGCGCCAGCAGCTTGGTGGTGGGAGGTGCCTACGAGCAGTACTTC
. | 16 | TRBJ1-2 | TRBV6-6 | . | CASSLLGDSWGYGYTF | TGTGCCAGCAGCCTACTCGGGGACTCCTGGGGCTATGGCTACACCTTC
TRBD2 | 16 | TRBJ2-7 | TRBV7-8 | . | CASSLALAGGSYEQYF | TGTGCCAGCAGCTTAGCCCTAGCGGGAGGGTCCTACGAGCAGTACTTC
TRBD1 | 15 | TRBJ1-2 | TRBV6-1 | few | CASSEQGASNYGYTF | TGTGCCAGCAGTGAACAGGGGGCCAGTAACTATGGCTACACCTTC
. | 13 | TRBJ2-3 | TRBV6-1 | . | CASSRTRTDTQYF | TGTGCCAGCAGCCGGACAAGGACGGATACGCAGTATTTT
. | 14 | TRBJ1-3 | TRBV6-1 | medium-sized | CASSPTVSGNTIYF | TGTGCCAGCAGCCCCACGGTCTCTGGAAACACCATATATTTT
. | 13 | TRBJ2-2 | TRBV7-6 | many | CASSSDWNGELFF | TGTGCCAGCAGCTCTGACTGGAACGGGGAGCTGTTTTTT
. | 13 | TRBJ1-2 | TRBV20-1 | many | CSASMEGNYGYTF | TGCAGTGCTTCTATGGAGGGTAACTATGGCTACACCTTC
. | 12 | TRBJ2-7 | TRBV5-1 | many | CASRADNYEQYF | TGCGCCAGCAGGGCTGACAATTACGAGCAGTACTTC
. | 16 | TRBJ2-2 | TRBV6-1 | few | CASSEAWEGAVGELFF | TGTGCCAGCAGTGAAGCTTGGGAGGGGGCGGTCGGGGAGCTGTTTTTT
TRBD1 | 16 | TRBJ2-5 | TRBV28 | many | CASSLQGTGVRETQYF | TGTGCCAGCAGTTTGCAGGGGACAGGGGTTAGAGAGACCCAGTACTTC